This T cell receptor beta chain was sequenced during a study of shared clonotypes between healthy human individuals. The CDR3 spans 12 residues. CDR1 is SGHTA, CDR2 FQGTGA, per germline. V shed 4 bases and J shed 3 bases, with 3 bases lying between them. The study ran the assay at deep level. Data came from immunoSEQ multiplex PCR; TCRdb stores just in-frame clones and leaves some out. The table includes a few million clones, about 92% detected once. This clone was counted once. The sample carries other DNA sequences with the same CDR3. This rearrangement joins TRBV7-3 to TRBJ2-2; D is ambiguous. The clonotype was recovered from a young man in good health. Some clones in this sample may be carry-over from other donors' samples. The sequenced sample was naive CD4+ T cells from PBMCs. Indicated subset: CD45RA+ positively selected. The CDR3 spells CASSSDTGELFF. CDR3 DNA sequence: TGTGCCAGCAGCTCAGACACCGGGGAGCTGTTTTTT.